Below are 21 T cell receptor beta chains sequenced from a single sample in a study of shared clonotypes between healthy human individuals. Sequenced by immunoSEQ multiplex PCR; TCRdb stores in-frame clones only, minus some. Of about 2.1 million clones listed, 93% are singletons. It was CD45RO-negative cells, positively selected for CCR7, that made up naive CD8 cells, with terminally differentiated effector memory CD45RA+ cells excluded. The specimen sequenced was naive CD8+ T cells from PBMCs. The source is a man younger than 35 in good health. Some clones in this sample may be carry-over from other donors' samples.

The chain combines TRBV2 with TRBJ2-1; TRBD2 might be the D (6 bases). Trimming cost V 4 bases and J 5 bases, with 18 bases left between them. Germline loops: CDR1 SNHLY, CDR2 FYNNEI. CDR3 length equals 16 residues. The CDR3: CASSVGGMSRDNEQFF. The CDR3 DNA reads TGTGCCAGCAGTGTTGGCGGGATGAGCCGGGACAATGAGCAGTTCTTC.

The chain joins TRBV15 to TRBJ1-1; 7 nucleotides align to TRBD1. The CDR3 has 14 amino acids. V shed 5 bases and J 1 base; nucleotides not matched to a gene: 4. Germline V gene lookup returns CDR1 LNHNV and CDR2 YYDKDF (reference sequence). CDR3 in amino acids: CATSERTGNTEAFF. CDR3 DNA sequence: TGTGCCACCAGCGAACGGACAGGGAACACTGAAGCTTTCTTT.

The rearrangement joins TRBV5-6 to TRBJ2-5, with D possibly being TRBD1 or TRBD2 (6 bases each). The germline gives CDR1 SGHDT, CDR2 YYEEEE. V lost 0 bases and J lost 9, with 9 bases in between. The CDR3 has 12 amino acids. CDR3 nucleotides: TGTGCCAGCAGCTTGGACAGGGAGGCCCAGTACTTC. Residues: CASSLDREAQYF.

The rearrangement uses TRBV13 and TRBJ2-7; TRBD2 matches at 13 bases. The CDR3 is 15 amino acids. Germline V gives CDR1 PRHDT, CDR2 FYEKMQ (reference sequence). The J segment lost 4 bases and the V segment lost 5 bases, leaving 5 bases of the junction unmatched. In DNA form, the CDR3 reads TGTGCCAGCAGCCCACGGACTAGCGGGGGTTACGAGCAGTACTTC. It specifies CASSPRTSGGYEQYF. Based on the CDR3 plus reference TRBV13 and TRBJ2-7, the full variable domain is AAGVIQSPRHLIKEKRETATLKCYPIPRHDTVYWYQQGPGQDPQFLISFYEKMQSDKGSIPDRFSAQQFSDYHSELNMSSLELGDSALYFCASSPRTSGGYEQYFGPGTRLTVT.

V is TRBV28 and J is TRBJ1-2; maybe TRBD1 (5 bases). Germline loops: CDR1 MDHEN, CDR2 SYDVKM. This CDR3 has 14 amino acids. Trimming removed 4 bases from V and 4 bases from J, with 13 bases in between. Here the CDR3 DNA reads TGTGCCAGCAGTTGGCACGGGGACCCCTATGGCTACACCTTC. Protein sequence: CASSWHGDPYGYTF.

The CDR3 region is CASSLPIDREVSHEQYF. CDR3 nucleotide sequence: TGTGCCAGCAGTTTACCGATCGACAGGGAAGTTTCTCATGAGCAGTACTTC. The gene calls are TRBV28 and TRBJ2-7; TRBD1 matches 7 bases. V shed 2 bases and J 7 bases; nucleotides not matched to a gene: 17. The CDR3 is 17 amino acids. Germline V gene lookup returns CDR1 MDHEN and CDR2 SYDVKM.

This clone is a singleton in its sample. This chain links TRBV12-5 with TRBJ2-7; D call uncertain. The ends were cut back, 6 bases at V and 3 bases at J, with 9 bases in the middle. The V gene's germline CDR1 is LGHNT and CDR2 FRNRAP. The CDR3 is 12 amino acids. The CDR3, as DNA: TGTGCTAGTGGGGTATTCGTCTACGAGCAGTACTTC. Its protein is CASGVFVYEQYF.

This clone was seen a handful of times. This rearrangement joins TRBV2 to TRBJ1-2; a weak D match, TRBD1 (6 bases). Per the germline V gene, CDR1 is SNHLY and CDR2 is FYNNEI. V gave up 6 bases and J gave up 4 bases, with 15 bases separating them. CDR3 size: 14 residues. This chain's CDR3 is CASSPDRSAYGYTF. CDR3 DNA sequence: TGTGCCAGCAGCCCAGACAGGTCGGCCTATGGCTACACCTTC.

This clone was recorded once. The rearrangement joins TRBV7-9 to TRBJ2-3; D gene uncertain. The length of the CDR3 is 11 residues. Germline CDR1 reads SEHNR; CDR2 reads FQNEAQ (reference sequence). V dropped 8 bases and J dropped 4 bases, with 7 bases sitting between them. The CDR3 DNA reads as TGTGCCAGCCGACTTTCAGATACGCAGTATTTT. Its translation is CASRLSDTQYF.

The chain uses TRBV6-1 and TRBJ1-1; D not resolved. V shed 5 bases and J shed 4 bases, with 14 bases lying between them. This CDR3 has 14 amino acids. Germline V lookup: CDR1 MNHNS, CDR2 SASEGT. The CDR3 DNA reads as TGTGCCAGCAGTATGGGAAGTGGGAGCACTGAAGCTTTCTTT. Its protein is CASSMGSGSTEAFF.

As DNA, the CDR3 is TGTGCCAGCAGCTACACACCAGGGAGCCTCTACGGCTACACCTTC. Translation: CASSYTPGSLYGYTF. The genes are TRBV5-8 and TRBJ1-2; D may be TRBD1 (5 bases). The CDR3 has 15 residues. The germline V gene encodes CDR1 SGHTS and CDR2 YDEGEE. V shed 3 bases and J shed 8 bases, with 20 bases lying between them.

V gene TRBV6-5 combines with J gene TRBJ1-1, with 7 bases matching TRBD1. CDR1 and CDR2 from the germline V gene are MNHEY and SVGAGI. This CDR3 is 15 amino acids long. V shed 4 bases and J 1 base; nucleotides not matched to a gene: 6. The CDR3 is CASSWTGTENTEAFF. The DNA of the CDR3 is TGTGCCAGCAGTTGGACCGGGACAGAGAACACTGAAGCTTTCTTT.

The V and J genes are TRBV28 and TRBJ2-7; a weak D match, TRBD1 (5 bases). The CDR3 covers 14 residues. Germline loops: CDR1 MDHEN, CDR2 SYDVKM. Between the trimmed V and J ends, which lost 6 bases and 4 bases, there was a span of 16 bases. CDR3 DNA: TGTGCCAGCAGGACACCAGGGTATGGTTACGAGCAGTACTTC. It encodes CASRTPGYGYEQYF.

This rearrangement joins TRBV15 to TRBJ2-5; the match to TRBD2 covers 14 bases. CDR3 size: 16 residues. V shed 3 bases and J 5 bases; nucleotides not matched to a gene: 5. CDR1 and CDR2 from the germline V gene are LNHNV and YYDKDF (reference sequence). The DNA of the CDR3 is TGTGCCACCAGCAGGGGGACTAGCGGGAGACGCGAGACCCAGTACTTC. This gives the protein CATSRGTSGRRETQYF.

J is TRBJ2-3 and V is TRBV6-5; TRBD2 agrees at 12 bases. Trimming cost V 6 bases and J 2 bases; bases outside gene matches: 3. CDR1 is MNHEY, CDR2 SVGAGI, per germline. This CDR3 spans 15 amino acids. In DNA form, the CDR3 reads TGTGCCAGCAGCTGGACTAGCGGGGACACAGATACGCAGTATTTT. Translated, it gives CASSWTSGDTDTQYF.

The chain carries TRBV19 and TRBJ2-4; TRBD2 matches at 9 bases. The CDR3 has 16 residues. Germline V gives CDR1 LNHDA, CDR2 SQIVND (reference sequence). The V gene end was trimmed by 3 bases and the J gene end by 5 bases; junction bases not matched to a gene: 8. CDR3 in amino acids: CASSIWSGGNENIQYF. The CDR3 nucleotides read TGTGCCAGTAGTATTTGGAGCGGGGGGAATGAAAACATTCAGTACTTC.

The rearrangement joins TRBV6-1 to TRBJ2-7, with 9 bases lining up with TRBD2. Germline V lookup: CDR1 MNHNS, CDR2 SASEGT. With 2 bases clipped from V and 3 bases from J, the junction kept 2 bases outside the gene matches. The CDR3 spans 14 residues. The CDR3 DNA reads as TGTGCCAGCAGTGAACTAGCGGGGTTCTACGAGCAGTACTTC. Encoded protein: CASSELAGFYEQYF.

On this clone itself: Different DNA sequences within this sample yield the same CDR3. The chain links TRBV7-9 to TRBJ2-1; 11 bases match TRBD2. The CDR3 has 15 residues. V shed 5 bases, J shed 4 bases, and the junction held 4 bases outside the gene matches. Germline V lookup: CDR1 SEHNR, CDR2 FQNEAQ (reference sequence). The CDR3 spells CASSPPSGGYNEQFF. In DNA, the CDR3 is TGTGCCAGCAGCCCCCCTAGCGGGGGGTACAATGAGCAGTTCTTC.

This clone has a handful of counts. This chain uses TRBV5-4 with TRBJ1-1; 7 positions agree with TRBD1. V lost 0 bases to trimming and J lost 2 bases; unmatched junction nucleotides: 4. The CDR3 has 15 residues. The germline gives CDR1 SGHNT, CDR2 YYREEE (reference sequence). The CDR3 region is CASSLVGTANTEAFF. The CDR3 region has the DNA TGTGCCAGCAGCTTGGTGGGGACAGCAAACACTGAAGCTTTCTTT.

The rearrangement uses TRBV30 and TRBJ1-1, with D tentatively TRBD1 (5 bases). CDR3 length: 14 residues. V lost 2 bases, J lost 3 bases, and 13 bases lay in between. Germline lookup yields CDR1 GTSNPN and CDR2 SVGIG (reference sequence). The CDR3, as DNA: TGTGCCTGGAGTCCCGATCTCAGGGACACTGAAGCTTTCTTT. Protein product: CAWSPDLRDTEAFF.

This sequence joins TRBV4-3 and TRBJ2-7; perhaps TRBD2 as D (5 bases). This CDR3 has 14 amino acids. Germline V gene lookup returns CDR1 LGHNA and CDR2 YSLEER. Trimming stripped 4 bases from V and 3 bases from J, with 13 bases between. The CDR3 nucleotides read TGCGCCAGCAGCCCAGGAGAACGGGGCTACGAGCAGTACTTC. Protein: CASSPGERGYEQYF.